Below, 15 T cell receptor beta chains from the same sample are listed, as sequenced in a study of cytomegalovirus exposure and HLA in healthy donors. With 60 Vbeta and 13 Jbeta primers, the PCR was carried out. Only in-frame clones appear in the TCRdb table, and some are missing; sequencing was by immunoSEQ multiplex PCR. Of about 180,000 clones listed, approximately 72% are singletons. What was sequenced was PBMCs. The receptors stem from a human donor in good health.

The chain combines TRBV7-2 with TRBJ2-5; TRBD2 matches 15 bases. CDR3 size: 16 residues. Germline assignment: CDR1 SGHTA and CDR2 FQGNSA. V gave up 4 bases and J gave up 7 bases; unmatched junction bases: 7. CDR3 loop: CASSSGLAGGPGTQYF. CDR3 DNA sequence: TGTGCCAGCAGCTCAGGACTAGCGGGGGGGCCCGGGACCCAGTACTTC.

CDR3 coding DNA: TGCAGCGCCAGTCCCGCGGGAGCCCAGTACTTC. It encodes CSASPAGAQYF. This chain links TRBV29-1 with TRBJ2-5, with 7 positions matching TRBD2. The germline CDR1 and CDR2 sequences are SQVTM and ANQGSEA. The V segment lost 7 bases and the J segment 9 bases; nucleotides outside the gene matches: 8. This CDR3 contains 11 residues.

This chain uses TRBV6-7 with TRBJ2-1; 9 bases align to TRBD2. TRBV6-7 is an ORF, with its function uncertain. J gave up 0 bases and V 4 bases, and 1 base lay outside the gene matches. The CDR3 extends over 15 amino acids. Written as DNA, the CDR3 is TGTGCCAGCAGTTTTAGCGGGGGCTCCTACAATGAGCAGTTCTTC. Encoded protein: CASSFSGGSYNEQFF.

There are a few counts of this clone. V and J are TRBV14 and TRBJ2-1; D possibly corresponds to TRBD1 (6 bases). Trimming pared 5 bases from V and 2 bases from J, leaving 10 bases between. The V gene's germline CDR1 is SGHDN and CDR2 FVKESK. This CDR3 has 14 residues. The CDR3 here is CASSLQGPYNEQFF. CDR3 sequence (DNA): TGTGCCAGCAGCTTACAGGGTCCCTACAATGAGCAGTTCTTC.

The genes are TRBV7-2 and TRBJ1-1; D is uncertain. The germline V gene has CDR1 SGHTA and CDR2 FQGNSA. The CDR3 extends over 13 amino acids. V lost 3 bases and J lost 3, with 8 bases in between. In DNA, the CDR3 is TGTGCCAGCAGCTTTAGTGCCGACACTGAAGCTTTCTTT. It specifies CASSFSADTEAFF.

The chain employs TRBV6-5 and TRBJ1-2, with D perhaps TRBD1 (6 bases). The CDR3 loop spans 11 amino acids. Germline V gives CDR1 MNHEY, CDR2 SVGAGI. The germline V and J ends were trimmed by 6 bases and 8 bases, with 10 bases remaining between them. This CDR3 is CASRTGNGYTF. The DNA of the CDR3 is TGTGCCAGCAGAACAGGGAACGGCTACACCTTC.

The chain combines TRBV19 with TRBJ2-7, with 7 nucleotides matching TRBD1. This CDR3 is built from 13 residues. V lost 8 bases and J lost 2; bases outside the gene matches: 6. Germline V gene sequence: CDR1 LNHDA, CDR2 SQIVND (reference sequence). CDR3 in amino acids: CASGGQSAYEQYF. In nucleotides, the CDR3 is TGTGCCAGTGGGGGACAGTCGGCCTACGAGCAGTACTTC.

The gene calls are TRBV7-6 and TRBJ2-2, with TRBD2 identical over 8 bases. The CDR3 totals 14 residues. Per the germline V gene, CDR1 is SGHVS and CDR2 is FNYEAQ. The V segment lost 2 bases and the J segment 6 bases; nucleotides outside the gene matches: 2. The CDR3 region has the DNA TGTGCCAGCAGCTTATCGGGGGGGTCCGGGGAGCTGTTTTTT. As protein: CASSLSGGSGELFF.

The genes are TRBV9 and TRBJ2-1; 8 bases line up with TRBD1. The CDR3 is 16 residues long. The J segment lost 0 bases and the V segment lost 0 bases, leaving 2 bases of the junction unmatched. CDR1 and CDR2 (germline): SGDLS, YYNGEE. In nucleotides, the CDR3 is TGTGCCAGCAGCGTAGTGGGGACAGGCTCCTACAATGAGCAGTTCTTC. The encoded protein is CASSVVGTGSYNEQFF.

CDR3 in amino acids: CASNPAGADTEAFF. For the CDR3, the DNA is TGCGCCAGCAACCCTGCAGGGGCCGACACTGAAGCTTTCTTT. This chain joins TRBV5-1 and TRBJ1-1; D is perhaps TRBD1 (6 bases). This CDR3 is 14 amino acids long. Per germline, CDR1 SGHRS and CDR2 YFSETQ. V was shortened by 6 bases and J by 3 bases, with 15 bases between the two germline ends.

This sequence joins TRBV11-2 and TRBJ1-3; D is undetermined. Trimming cost V 4 bases and J 4 bases, with 14 bases left between them. The CDR3 length is 15 residues. The germline CDR1 and CDR2 sequences are SGHAT and FQNNGV. CDR3 protein: CASSSSRSAGNTIYF. DNA of the CDR3: TGTGCCAGCAGCTCCAGCAGGTCGGCGGGAAACACCATATATTTT.

The CDR3 DNA is TGTGCCAGCAGCTTACTCCCCAATTCACCCCTCCACTTT. It specifies CASSLLPNSPLHF. The V and J genes are TRBV7-9 and TRBJ1-6; D is undetermined. This CDR3 region has 13 residues. Trimming took off 2 bases at V and 7 bases at J, with 6 bases between the two ends. CDR1 and CDR2 (germline): SEHNR, FQNEAQ (reference sequence).

CDR3 amino acids: CASTARHGYTF. Written as DNA, the CDR3 is TGTGCCAGCACCGCGAGGCATGGCTACACCTTC. The rearrangement joins TRBV7-3 to TRBJ1-2; no firm D call. V was pared by 7 bases and J by 6 bases, with 9 bases between. The CDR3 covers 11 residues. The germline CDR1 and CDR2 sequences are SGHTA and FQGTGA.

This clone was recorded a few times. The chain combines TRBV5-4 with TRBJ1-1; D is possibly TRBD1 (5 bases). Trimming pared 3 bases from V and 0 bases from J, leaving 12 bases between. CDR3 length: 15 residues. Germline V gene sequence: CDR1 SGHNT, CDR2 YYREEE (reference sequence). The CDR3 coding sequence is TGTGCCAGCAGCTCAATGACAGATATGAACACTGAAGCTTTCTTT. Translating gives CASSSMTDMNTEAFF. The whole variable domain, remainder taken from reference TRBV5-4 and TRBJ1-1, is ETGVTQSPTHLIKTRGQQVTLRCSSQSGHNTVSWYQQALGQGPQFIFQYYREEENGRGNFPPRFSGLQFPNYSSELNVNALELDDSALYLCASSSMTDMNTEAFFGQGTRLTVV.

The J gene is TRBJ1-4, the V gene TRBV9; D uncertain. CDR3 length equals 13 residues. Germline V gives CDR1 SGDLS, CDR2 YYNGEE. The V gene lost 0 bases and the J gene lost 8 bases, with 8 bases spanning the gap. CDR3 nucleotide sequence: TGTGCCAGCAGCGTAGGGGCAGAAGAAAAACTGTTTTTT. The encoded protein is CASSVGAEEKLFF.